This T cell receptor beta chain appears in the sequencing data of a study of regulatory T cells in long-lasting Graves disease. Study summary: Patients met the persistent Graves' disease definition after over 5 years of antithyroid drugs with positive TSH receptor antibodies. Points from the study as a whole: The study found lower TCR diversity in persistent Graves' patients than in newly diagnosed ones. Among the persistent patients, 2,741 public clonotypes were shared, more than the 950 to 1,000 shared among new patients.

Notes on this clonotype: Antigen specificity is unknown. This sequence may be a read error, since a much larger clone differs from it by one base.

As for time point: persistent/refractory GD, antithyroid drugs over 5 years with positive TRAb. The TCR library was prepared using RNA isolated from PBMCs. A nine-milliliter sample of peripheral blood was drawn into EDTA tubes. V gave up 3 bases and J gave up 5 bases, with 14 bases separating them. CDR1 is SEHNR and CDR2 is FQNEAQ in the germline V gene (reference sequence). This CDR3 is built from 14 residues. In building TCR beta libraries, iRepertoire HTBI primers were used together with Arm-PCR of CDR3 regions. A single record per CDR3 protein comes from TCRdb applying MiXCR to the multiplex PCR reads. The table has around 460,000 distinct CDR3 sequences, approximately 23% seen once.

The chain is built from TRBV7-9 and TRBJ2-7, with unresolved D. Specimen: peripheral blood mononuclear cells (PBMCs), collected when the disease was refractory, from a patient treated with antithyroid drugs. The TCR sequence derives from a female donor with Graves disease. This chain's CDR3 is CASSLSERTNEQYF. In nucleotides, the CDR3 is TGTGCCAGCAGCTTGTCCGAGAGGACCAACGAGCAGTACTTC. Based on the CDR3 plus reference TRBV7-9 and TRBJ2-7, the full variable domain is DTGVSQNPRHKITKRGQNVTFRCDPISEHNRLYWYRQTLGQGPEFLTYFQNEAQLEKSRLLSDRFSAERPKGSFSTLEIQRTEQGDSAMYLCASSLSERTNEQYFGPGTRLTVT.